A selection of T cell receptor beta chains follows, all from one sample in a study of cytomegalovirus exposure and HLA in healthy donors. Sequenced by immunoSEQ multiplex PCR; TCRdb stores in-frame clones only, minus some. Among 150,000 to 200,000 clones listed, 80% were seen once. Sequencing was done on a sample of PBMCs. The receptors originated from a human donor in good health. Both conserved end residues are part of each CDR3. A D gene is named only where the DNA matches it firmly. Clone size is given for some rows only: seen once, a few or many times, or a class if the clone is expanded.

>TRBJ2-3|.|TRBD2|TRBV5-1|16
TGCGCCAGCAGCTTGAGACTAGCGGGGAGCACAGATACGCAGTATTTT
CASSLRLAGSTDTQYF
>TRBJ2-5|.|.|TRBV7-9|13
TGTTCCAGCAGCTTACTCTTACGGGAGACCCAGTACTTC
CSSSLLLRETQYF
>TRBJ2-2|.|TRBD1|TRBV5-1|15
TGCGCCAGCAGCCGGGACAGGACGAACACCGGGGAGCTGTTTTTT
CASSRDRTNTGELFF
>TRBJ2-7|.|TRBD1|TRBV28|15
TGTGCCAGCAGTGTACGGGACAGGGATAGGAACGAGCAGTACTTC
CASSVRDRDRNEQYF
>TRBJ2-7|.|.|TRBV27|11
TGTGCCAGCAGTTCCTCTTACGAGCAGTACTTC
CASSSSYEQYF
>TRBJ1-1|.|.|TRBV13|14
TGTGCCAGCAGCTTAGGTTCCGGGAACACTGAAGCTTTCTTT
CASSLGSGNTEAFF
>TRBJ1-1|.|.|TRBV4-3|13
TGCGCCAGCAGCCAATACGGGGGCACTGAAGCTTTCTTT
CASSQYGGTEAFF
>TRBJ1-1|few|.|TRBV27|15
TGTGCCAGCAGTTTCTCCCAGGCGTGGGAGACTGAAGCTTTCTTT
CASSFSQAWETEAFF
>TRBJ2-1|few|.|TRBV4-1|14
TGCGCCAGCAGCCAGGGCCCCTTTTACAATGAGCAGTTCTTC
CASSQGPFYNEQFF
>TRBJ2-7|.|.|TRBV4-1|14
TGCGCCAGCAGCCAAGCCGCGTTGAGCGGCGAGCAGTACTTC
CASSQAALSGEQYF
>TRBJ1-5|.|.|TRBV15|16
TGTGCCACCAGCAGAGGGATACAGGGCACCAATCAGCCCCAGCATTTT
CATSRGIQGTNQPQHF
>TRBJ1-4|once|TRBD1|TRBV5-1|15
TGCGCCAGCAGCCCGTTCACAGGGGAGACTGAAAAACTGTTTTTT
CASSPFTGETEKLFF
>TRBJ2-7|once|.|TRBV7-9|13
TGTGCCAGCAGTCCCGCGGGACTCCTGGAGCAGTACTTC
CASSPAGLLEQYF
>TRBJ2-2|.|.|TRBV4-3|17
TGCGCCAGCAGCCAAATGCAGGGGAAGGGTCTTACCGGGGAGCTGTTTTTT
CASSQMQGKGLTGELFF
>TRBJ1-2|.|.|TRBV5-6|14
TGTGCCAGCAGCTTGGCCGACTCAGTTTATGGCTACACCTTC
CASSLADSVYGYTF